Listed here is a single T cell receptor beta chain. In the authors' methods: Nucleated cell number was recorded as an estimate derived from reference gene primer amplification. The assay was immunoSEQ multiplex PCR, and TCRdb's table has in-frame clones only and misses some. That table is the source of V, J and clone size, and D and trimming were worked out from the DNA. The table includes under 200,000 clones, 90% detected once. The CDR3 is made up of 15 amino acids. Germline V lookup: CDR1 SEHNR, CDR2 FQNEAQ (reference sequence). V was pared by 6 bases and J by 2 bases, with 5 bases of the junction left unmatched. The data are from a study of blood T cell repertoires in COVID-19. Study-level background: Sites across the United States, Italy and Spain contributed samples from acute and convalescent COVID-19. The analysed material was cDNA or gDNA that came from T cells, B-cell-depleted T cells, or PBMCs.

The chain joins TRBV7-9 to TRBJ2-2; 8 bases match TRBD2. Sequencing input: peripheral blood. This TCR derives from a man aged 50-59 years with acute or convalescent COVID-19. The CDR3 DNA follows: TGTGCCAGCAGGATAGCGGGGATAAACACCGGGGAGCTGTTTTTT. Encoded protein: CASRIAGINTGELFF. The full variable domain, rest sourced from reference TRBV7-9 and TRBJ2-2, is DTGVSQNPRHKITKRGQNVTFRCDPISEHNRLYWYRQTLGQGPEFLTYFQNEAQLEKSRLLSDRFSAERPKGSFSTLEIQRTEQGDSAMYLCASRIAGINTGELFFGEGSRLTVL.